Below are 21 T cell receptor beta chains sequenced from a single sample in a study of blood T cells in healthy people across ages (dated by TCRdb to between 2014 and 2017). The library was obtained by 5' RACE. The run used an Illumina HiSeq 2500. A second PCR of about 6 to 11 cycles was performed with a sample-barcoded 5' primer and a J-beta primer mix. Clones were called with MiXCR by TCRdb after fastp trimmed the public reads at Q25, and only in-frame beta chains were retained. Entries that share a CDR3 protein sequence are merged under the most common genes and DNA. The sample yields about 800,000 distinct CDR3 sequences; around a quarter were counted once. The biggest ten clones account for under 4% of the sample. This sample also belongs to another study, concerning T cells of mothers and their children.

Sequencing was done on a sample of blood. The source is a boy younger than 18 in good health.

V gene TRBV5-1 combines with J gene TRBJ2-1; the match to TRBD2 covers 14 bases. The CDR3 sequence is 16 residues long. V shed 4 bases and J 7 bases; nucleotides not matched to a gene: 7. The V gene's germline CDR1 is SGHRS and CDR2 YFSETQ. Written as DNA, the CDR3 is TGCGCCAGCAGCCCGGAGACTAGCGGGGGGGCAAATGAGCAGTTCTTC. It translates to CASSPETSGGANEQFF.

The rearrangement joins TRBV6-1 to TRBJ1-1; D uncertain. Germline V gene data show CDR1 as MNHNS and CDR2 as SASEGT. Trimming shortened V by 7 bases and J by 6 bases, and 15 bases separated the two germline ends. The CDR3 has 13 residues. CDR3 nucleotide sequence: TGTGCCAGCACGAGGACGGTGGGCGCTGAAGCTTTCTTT. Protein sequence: CASTRTVGAEAFF.

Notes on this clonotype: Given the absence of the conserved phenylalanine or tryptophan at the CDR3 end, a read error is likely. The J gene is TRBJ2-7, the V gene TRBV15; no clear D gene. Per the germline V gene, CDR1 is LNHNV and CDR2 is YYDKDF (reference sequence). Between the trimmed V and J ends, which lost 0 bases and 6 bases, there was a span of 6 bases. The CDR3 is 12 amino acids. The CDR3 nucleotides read TGTGCCACCAGCAGAGATGGGGTCGAGCAGTACTCC. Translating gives CATSRDGVEQYS.

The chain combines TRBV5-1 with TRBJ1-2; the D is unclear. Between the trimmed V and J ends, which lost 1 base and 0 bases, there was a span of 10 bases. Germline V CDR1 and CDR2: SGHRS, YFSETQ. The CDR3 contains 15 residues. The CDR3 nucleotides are TGCGCCAGCAGCTTGTCTACGATTTCTAACTATGGCTACACCTTC. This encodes CASSLSTISNYGYTF.

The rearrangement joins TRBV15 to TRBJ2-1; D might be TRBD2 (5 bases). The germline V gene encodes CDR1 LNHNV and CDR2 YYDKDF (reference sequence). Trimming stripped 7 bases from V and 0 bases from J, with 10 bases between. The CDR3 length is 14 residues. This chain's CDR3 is CATTRDSSYNEQFF. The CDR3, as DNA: TGTGCCACCACCCGGGATAGCTCCTACAATGAGCAGTTCTTC.

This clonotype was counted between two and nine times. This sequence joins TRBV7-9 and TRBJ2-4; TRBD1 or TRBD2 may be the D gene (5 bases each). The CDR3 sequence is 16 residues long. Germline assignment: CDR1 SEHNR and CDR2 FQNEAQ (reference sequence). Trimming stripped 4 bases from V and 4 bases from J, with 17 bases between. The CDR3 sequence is CASSSPWGRLKNIQYF. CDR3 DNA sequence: TGTGCCAGCAGCTCCCCGTGGGGACGGCTAAAAAACATTCAGTACTTC.

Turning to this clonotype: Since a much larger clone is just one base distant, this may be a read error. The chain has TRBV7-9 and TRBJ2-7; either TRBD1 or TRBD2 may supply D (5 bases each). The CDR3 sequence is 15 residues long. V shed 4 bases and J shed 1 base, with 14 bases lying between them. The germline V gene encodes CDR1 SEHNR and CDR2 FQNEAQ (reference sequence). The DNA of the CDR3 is TGTGCCAGCAGCTCCCGGGACGGCATTTCCTACGAGCAGTACTTC. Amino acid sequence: CASSSRDGISYEQYF.

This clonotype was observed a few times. The chain's CDR3 is CASSLMGGGAVRNEQFF. The CDR3 DNA sequence: TGTGCCAGCAGCTTGATGGGCGGGGGAGCAGTACGGAATGAGCAGTTCTTC. The genes are TRBV5-5 and TRBJ2-7; 7 bases agree with TRBD2. The assigned J gene may be wrong: the sequence end matches TRBJ2-1 better. The germline gives CDR1 SGHKS, CDR2 YYEKEE (reference sequence). CDR3 size: 17 residues.

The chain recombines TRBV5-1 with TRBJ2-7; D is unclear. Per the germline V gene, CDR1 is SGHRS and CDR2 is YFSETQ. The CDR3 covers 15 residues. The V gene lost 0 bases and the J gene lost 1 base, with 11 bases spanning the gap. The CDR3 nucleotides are TGCGCCAGCAGCTTGGCCCGTGACGCATCCTACGAGCAGTACTTC. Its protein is CASSLARDASYEQYF.

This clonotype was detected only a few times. The CDR3 DNA reads as TGTGCCAGCAGCTTAGTGACTAGCGGGGTTGGCACGCAGTATTTT. It yields the protein CASSLVTSGVGTQYF. The rearrangement uses TRBV7-9 and TRBJ2-3, with TRBD2 matching over 11 bases. CDR1 is SEHNR, CDR2 FQNEAQ, per germline (reference sequence). V dropped 1 base and J dropped 9; count of bases not matched to a gene: 6. CDR3 length: 15 amino acids.

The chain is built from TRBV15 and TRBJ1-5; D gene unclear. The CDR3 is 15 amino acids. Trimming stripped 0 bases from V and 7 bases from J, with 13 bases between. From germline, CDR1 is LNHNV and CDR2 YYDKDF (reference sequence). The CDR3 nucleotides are TGTGCCACCAGCAGAGACCCAGACGGTTCCCAGCCCCAGCATTTT. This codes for CATSRDPDGSQPQHF.

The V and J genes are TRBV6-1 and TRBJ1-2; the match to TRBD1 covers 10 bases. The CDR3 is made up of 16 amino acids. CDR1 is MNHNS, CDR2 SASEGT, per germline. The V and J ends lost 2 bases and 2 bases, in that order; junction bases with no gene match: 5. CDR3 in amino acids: CASSEPGQGRNYGYTF. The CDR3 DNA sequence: TGTGCCAGCAGTGAACCGGGACAGGGGAGAAACTATGGCTACACCTTC.

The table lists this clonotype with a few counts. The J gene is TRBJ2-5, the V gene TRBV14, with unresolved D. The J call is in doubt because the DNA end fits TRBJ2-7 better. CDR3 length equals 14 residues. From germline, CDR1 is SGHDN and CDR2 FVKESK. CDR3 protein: CASSQAVGPYEQYF. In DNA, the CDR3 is TGTGCCAGCAGCCAAGCCGTAGGTCCCTACGAGCAGTACTTC.

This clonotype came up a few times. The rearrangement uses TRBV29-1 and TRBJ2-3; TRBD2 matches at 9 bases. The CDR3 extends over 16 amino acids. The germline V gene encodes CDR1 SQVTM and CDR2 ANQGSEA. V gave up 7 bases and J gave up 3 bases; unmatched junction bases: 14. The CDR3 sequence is CSARVRREGVTDTQYF. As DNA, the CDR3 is TGCAGCGCCCGGGTCCGGCGGGAGGGCGTAACAGATACGCAGTATTTT.

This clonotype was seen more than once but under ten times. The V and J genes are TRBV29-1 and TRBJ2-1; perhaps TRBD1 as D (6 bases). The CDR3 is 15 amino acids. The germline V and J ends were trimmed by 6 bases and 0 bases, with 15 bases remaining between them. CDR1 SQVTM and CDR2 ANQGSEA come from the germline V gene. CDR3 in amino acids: CSVYGQPISYNEQFF. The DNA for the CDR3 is TGCAGCGTGTATGGACAGCCGATCTCCTACAATGAGCAGTTCTTC.

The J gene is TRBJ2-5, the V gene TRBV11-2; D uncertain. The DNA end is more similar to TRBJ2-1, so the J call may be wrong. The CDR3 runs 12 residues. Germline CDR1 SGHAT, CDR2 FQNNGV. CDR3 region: CASSDRTLEQFF. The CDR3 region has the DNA TGTGCCAGCAGCGACCGGACGTTGGAGCAGTTCTTC.

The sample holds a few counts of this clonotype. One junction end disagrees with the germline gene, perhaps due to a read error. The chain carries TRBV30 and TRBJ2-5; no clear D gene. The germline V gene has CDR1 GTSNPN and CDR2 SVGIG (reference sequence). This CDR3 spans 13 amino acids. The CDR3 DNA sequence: TGTGCCTGGAGCCCAGGAGCGTCTAATCTGATGTTCTTC. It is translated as CAWSPGASNLMFF.

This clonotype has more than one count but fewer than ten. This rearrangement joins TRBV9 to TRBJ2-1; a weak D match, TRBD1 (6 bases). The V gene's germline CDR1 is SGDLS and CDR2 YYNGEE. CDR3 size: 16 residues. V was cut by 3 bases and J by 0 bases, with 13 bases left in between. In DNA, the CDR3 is TGTGCCAGCAGCGCCACGACAGGAGACTCCTACAATGAGCAGTTCTTC. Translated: CASSATTGDSYNEQFF.

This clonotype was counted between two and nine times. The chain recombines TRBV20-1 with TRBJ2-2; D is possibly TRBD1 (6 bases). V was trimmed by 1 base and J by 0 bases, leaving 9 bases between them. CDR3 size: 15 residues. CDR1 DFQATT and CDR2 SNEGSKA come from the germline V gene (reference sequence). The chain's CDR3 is CSARGGRSNTGELFF. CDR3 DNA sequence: TGCAGTGCTAGAGGGGGGCGTTCGAACACCGGGGAGCTGTTTTTT.

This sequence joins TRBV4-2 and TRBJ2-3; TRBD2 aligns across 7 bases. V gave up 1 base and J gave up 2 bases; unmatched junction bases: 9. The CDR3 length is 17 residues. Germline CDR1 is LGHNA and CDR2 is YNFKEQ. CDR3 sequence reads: CASSQGLAETITDTQYF. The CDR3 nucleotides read TGTGCCAGCAGCCAAGGCCTAGCGGAGACGATCACAGATACGCAGTATTTT.

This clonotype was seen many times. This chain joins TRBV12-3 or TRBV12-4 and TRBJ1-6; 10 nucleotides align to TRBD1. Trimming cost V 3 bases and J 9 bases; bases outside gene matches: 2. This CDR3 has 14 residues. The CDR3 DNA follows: TGTGCCAGCAGTTTTCGGGACAGGGGTTCACCCCTCCACTTT. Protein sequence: CASSFRDRGSPLHF.